These 25 T cell receptor beta chains originate from one sample sequenced in a study of tumor-infiltrating lymphocytes in primary liver carcinoma. Unsorted whole blood yielded blood RNA, and germline DNA was extracted as well. cDNA specific to TCR beta was made from approximately 0.55 ug of total RNA, with a constant-region primer employed for priming. Investigators got TCR beta libraries out of three nested multiplex PCR rounds, done with slightly modified ARM-PCR. With TRBV1-TRBV30 forward primers and a C-beta reverse primer, the first two PCR rounds were run for about 10 cycles each. Using its own MiXCR run on the multiplex PCR reads, TCRdb lists one record per CDR3 protein. The data show a few hundred thousand distinct CDR3 sequences, 50% to 60% seen once. The specimen was peripheral blood. The receptors derive from a woman in her twenties or thirties with primary liver carcinoma and hepatitis B virus infection.

The chain employs TRBV11-2 and TRBJ2-1; TRBD2 matches at 12 bases. The CDR3 runs 16 residues. Germline CDR1 reads SGHAT; CDR2 reads FQNNGV. V lost 7 bases and J lost 13; bases outside the gene matches: 17. The CDR3 is CASTKSPSGRAFDQFF. In DNA form, the CDR3 reads TGTGCCAGCACCAAATCGCCTAGCGGGAGGGCCTTTGACCAGTTCTTC.

A remark on this clonotype: This may be a read error, as it is one base from a much larger clone. V and J are TRBV6-6 and TRBJ1-1, with 7 bases that match TRBD1. Germline CDR1 is MNHNY and CDR2 is SVGAGI (reference sequence). CDR3 length: 13 residues. The CDR3, as DNA: TGTGCCAGCAGCCGCAGGACAGGAACTGAATCTTTCTTT. As protein: CASSRRTGTESFF.

The chain uses TRBV4-1 and TRBJ2-7; 7 nucleotides match TRBD2. V shed 1 base, J shed 4 bases, and the junction held 7 bases outside the gene matches. Germline V gene data show CDR1 as MGHRA and CDR2 as YSYEKL. The CDR3 is made up of 15 amino acids. The CDR3 here is CASSQGGGPFYEQYF. The CDR3 DNA reads TGCGCCAGCAGCCAAGGGGGAGGGCCGTTTTACGAGCAGTACTTC.

The V and J genes are TRBV30 and TRBJ1-1; D not resolved. Germline CDR1 is GTSNPN and CDR2 is SVGIG (reference sequence). The germline V and J ends were trimmed by 8 bases and 6 bases, with 19 bases remaining between them. The CDR3 loop spans 13 amino acids. The CDR3 region has the DNA TGTGCCGGTATTCCCGTCGCGTCCGCTGAAGCTTTCTTT. Encoded protein: CAGIPVASAEAFF.

Worth noting for this clonotype: This clone may be a read error of a much larger clone one base away. The chain carries TRBV11-3 and TRBJ2-1; D is possibly TRBD1 or TRBD2 (5 bases each). The germline V gene encodes CDR1 SGHNT and CDR2 YENEEA. This CDR3 has 15 residues. The CDR3 loop reads CVSSFGDGSYNEQFF. In DNA, the CDR3 is TGTGTCAGCAGCTTCGGGGACGGCTCCTACAATGAGCAGTTCTTC.

Concerning this clonotype: At one end the junction does not follow the germline gene, possibly because of a read error. The chain employs TRBV6-1 and TRBJ1-5, with no clear D. The CDR3 sequence is 14 residues long. Looked up from germline, CDR1 is MNHNS and CDR2 is SASEGT. The CDR3 coding sequence is TGTACCAGCAGTGAAGCCGGAGAGTGGCAGCCCCAGCATTTT. Protein sequence: CTSSEAGEWQPQHF.

Worth noting for this clonotype: A much larger clone differs by one base, so this may be a read error. The rearrangement uses TRBV29-1 and TRBJ2-2, with D maybe TRBD1 (6 bases). The V end was cut by 8 bases, the J end by 6 bases, with 13 bases between. Germline CDR1 reads SQVTM; CDR2 reads ANQGSEA. This CDR3 has 12 amino acids. The DNA of the CDR3 is TGCAGCAGCGCAGAGGGGGCCGGGGAGCTGTTTTTT. Translated: CSSAEGAGELFF.

The chain uses TRBV28 and TRBJ1-2; D remains ambiguous. The CDR3 has 14 amino acids. V was pared by 8 bases and J by 4 bases, with 17 bases between. Germline V gives CDR1 MDHEN, CDR2 SYDVKM. The CDR3 here is CASAPYSGFYGYTF. The CDR3 DNA is TGTGCCAGCGCCCCCTACTCCGGTTTCTATGGCTACACCTTC.

This rearrangement joins TRBV19 to TRBJ1-5; possibly TRBD1 for D (6 bases). The CDR3 sequence is 15 residues long. Germline lookup yields CDR1 LNHDA and CDR2 SQIVND (reference sequence). Between the trimmed V and J ends, which lost 11 bases and 3 bases, there was a span of 20 bases. In nucleotides, the CDR3 is TGTGCCTCGCGGACAGACGGGTTGTACAATCAGCCCCAGCATTTT. Its translation is CASRTDGLYNQPQHF.

This clonotype was picked up a small number of times. This chain connects TRBV29-1 to TRBJ1-1; 11 bases align to TRBD1. Germline V CDR1 and CDR2: SQVTM, ANQGSEA. Trimming cost V 4 bases and J 5 bases; bases outside gene matches: 15. CDR3 length: 17 residues. The CDR3 coding sequence is TGCAGCGTTGGGGGGTTACTGGACAGGGGGCGGGGGACTGAAGCTTTCTTT. Translated: CSVGGLLDRGRGTEAFF.

Remarks on this clonotype: Just one base apart from a much larger clone, this may be a read error. The chain links TRBV6-1 to TRBJ2-4; D remains ambiguous. Germline-derived CDR1 and CDR2 are MNHNS and SASEGT. This CDR3 spans 12 amino acids. CDR3 sequence reads: CDSRLAKNIQYF. CDR3 in DNA: TGTGACAGCAGGCTAGCCAAAAACATTCAGTACTTC.

In regard to this clonotype: Relative to the germline gene, one junction end is altered; a read error may explain this. As DNA, the CDR3 is TGTGCCGGACGGGAAGCGGGGGACACCGGGGTGCTGTTTTTT. Its protein is CAGREAGDTGVLFF. V gene TRBV6-6 combines with J gene TRBJ2-2; TRBD2 aligns across 8 bases. The CDR3 extends over 14 amino acids. Germline CDR1 reads MNHNY; CDR2 reads SVGAGI (reference sequence).

As to this clonotype: Germline is not matched at one junction end, which may reflect a read error. The rearrangement joins TRBV12-3 or TRBV12-4 to TRBJ2-7; D is ambiguous. The CDR3 runs 13 residues. CDR3 in DNA: TGTGCCAGCAGTTTACTCCTATCCTACGAGCACTACTTC. It is translated as CASSLLLSYEHYF.

Comments on this clonotype: No conserved phenylalanine or tryptophan is present at the end of the CDR3, so a read error is the likely explanation. The CDR3 DNA reads TGTGCCAGCAGTGGGTTCCGCCGCACAGATACGCAGTATTCT. Translating it yields CASSGFRRTDTQYS. This chain uses TRBV13 with TRBJ2-3; D unclear. This CDR3 has 14 amino acids. The ends were cut back, 6 bases at V and 1 base at J, with 11 bases in the middle. Germline-derived CDR1 and CDR2 are PRHDT and FYEKMQ (reference sequence).

About this clonotype: Germline and junction disagree at one end, which may indicate a read error. This chain links TRBV13 with TRBJ2-1; D may be TRBD2 (6 bases). Looked up from germline, CDR1 is PRHDT and CDR2 is FYEKMQ (reference sequence). There are 15 residues in the CDR3. CDR3 loop: CASSQTRSFYNEQSF. CDR3 sequence (DNA): TGTGCCAGCAGCCAGACTAGATCTTTCTACAATGAGCAGTCCTTC.

Concerning this clonotype: The junction departs from the called germline gene at one end, perhaps through a read error. The chain uses TRBV6-5 and TRBJ2-1, with 9 bases aligning to TRBD2. Germline CDR1 reads MNHEY; CDR2 reads SVGAGI. The CDR3 covers 15 residues. The CDR3 DNA is TGTGCCAACAGTTATGGACTAGCGAGACACAATGAGCAGTTCTTC. Its protein product is CANSYGLARHNEQFF.

The V call is TRBV12-3 or TRBV12-4, the J call TRBJ2-2; tentatively, D is TRBD2 (6 bases). V was clipped by 6 bases and J by 6 bases, with 23 bases between them. The CDR3 is made up of 17 amino acids. The CDR3 bases are TGTGCCAGCAGCTCCAGGCCTACTAGCTACAGCTCCGGGGAGCTGTTTTTT. Translating gives CASSSRPTSYSSGELFF.

This clonotype was seen a single time. This sequence may be a read error, since a much larger clone differs from it by one base. The rearrangement uses TRBV4-1 and TRBJ1-1; tentative D call: TRBD1 (5 bases). The CDR3 is 15 amino acids. Germline V CDR1 and CDR2: MGHRA, YSYEKL. With 3 bases removed from V and 1 base from J, the gap between germline ends came to 12 bases. CDR3 coding DNA: TGCGCCAGCAGCCAGAGAATAGGGGCGAACACTGAAGCTTTCTTT. This encodes CASSQRIGANTEAFF.

Only a few counts were recorded for this clonotype. An end of the junction differs from the germline gene, which may be a read error. The chain couples TRBV4-1 to TRBJ2-5; 7 bases line up with TRBD1. The germline V gene encodes CDR1 MGHRA and CDR2 YSYEKL. This CDR3 has 13 amino acids. The CDR3 DNA follows: TGCGCCGGCAGCCGCAACAGGGGAGAGACCCAGTACTTC. It specifies CAGSRNRGETQYF.

As for this clonotype: At one end, the junction sequence differs from germline, possibly due to a read error. V usage is TRBV11-1 and J usage is TRBJ2-1, with TRBD1 matching 7 bases. Germline-derived CDR1 and CDR2 are SGHAT and FQDESV (reference sequence). This CDR3 region has 18 residues. The CDR3 spells CASSLEAIGGLGYNEQFF. The DNA of the CDR3 is TGTGCCAGCAGCTTAGAGGCTATAGGGGGCCTAGGGTACAATGAGCAGTTTTTC.

This chain joins TRBV6-5 and TRBJ1-2; D ambiguous. V was trimmed by 5 bases and J by 8 bases, leaving 15 bases between them. Germline values: CDR1 MNHEY, CDR2 SVGAGI. This CDR3 contains 13 residues. The CDR3 region is CASSPDRIDGYTF. The CDR3 DNA reads as TGTGCCAGCAGTCCCGACCGGATCGACGGCTACACCTTC.

The table lists this clonotype with many counts. The chain recombines TRBV6-2 or TRBV6-3 with TRBJ2-1; D call uncertain. This CDR3 is built from 13 residues. Trimming pared 2 bases from V and 9 bases from J, leaving 11 bases between. Per the germline V gene, CDR1 is MNHEY and CDR2 is SVGEGT. CDR3 nucleotide sequence: TGTGCCAGCAGTTACGTTGGGGTCGGTGAGCAGTTCTTC. Protein sequence: CASSYVGVGEQFF.

About this clonotype: The conserved phenylalanine or tryptophan normally closing the CDR3 is absent here, so this likely arose from a read error. This chain's CDR3 is CASRPQGRPEEKLFL. The CDR3 DNA reads TGTGCCAGCAGACCCCAGGGGCGCCCTGAGGAAAAACTGTTTCTT. The chain has TRBV6-5 and TRBJ1-4, with D possibly matching TRBD1 (6 bases). V was clipped by 6 bases and J by 8 bases, with 19 bases between them. This CDR3 has 15 amino acids. Germline V gives CDR1 MNHEY, CDR2 SVGAGI.

Turning to this clonotype: Because the CDR3 is missing its conserved closing phenylalanine or tryptophan, this is likely a read error. The limits of the CDR3 on the DNA are not certain, so only TCRdb's listed CDR3 is given. The rearrangement uses TRBV4-3 and TRBJ2-1; the D segment call TRBD2 is taken from the table without a DNA check. The germline CDR1 and CDR2 sequences are LGHNA and YSLEER. The CDR3 extends over 17 residues, inclusive of both ends. This CDR3 is CASSQTAGTSGHNEQFA.

In this sample, this clonotype turned up many times. The chain links TRBV11-2 to TRBJ1-2, with D perhaps matching TRBD1 (6 bases). Trimming pared 3 bases from V and 2 bases from J, leaving 13 bases between. Germline V gives CDR1 SGHAT, CDR2 FQNNGV. CDR3 size: 15 residues. For the CDR3, the DNA is TGTGCCAGCAGCTTGGAGGGACATACCAACTATGGCTACACCTTC. This translates into CASSLEGHTNYGYTF.